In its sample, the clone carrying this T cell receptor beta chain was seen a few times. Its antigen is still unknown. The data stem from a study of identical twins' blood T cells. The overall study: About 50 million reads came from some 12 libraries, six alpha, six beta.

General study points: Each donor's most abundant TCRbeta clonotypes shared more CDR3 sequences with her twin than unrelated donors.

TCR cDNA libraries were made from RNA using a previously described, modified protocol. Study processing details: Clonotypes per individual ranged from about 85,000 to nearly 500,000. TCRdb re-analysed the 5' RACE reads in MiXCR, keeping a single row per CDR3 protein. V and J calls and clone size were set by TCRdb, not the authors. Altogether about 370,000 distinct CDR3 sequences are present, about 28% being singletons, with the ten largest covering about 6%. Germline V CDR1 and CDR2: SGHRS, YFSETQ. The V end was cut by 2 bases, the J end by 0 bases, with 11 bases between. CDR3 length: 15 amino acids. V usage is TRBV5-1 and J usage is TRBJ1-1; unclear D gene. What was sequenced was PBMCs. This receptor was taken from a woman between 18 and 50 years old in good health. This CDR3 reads CASSFIKGMNTEAFF. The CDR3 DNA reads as TGCGCCAGCAGCTTCATTAAGGGAATGAACACTGAAGCTTTCTTT.